This TCR beta chain was found in a study of blood T cell repertoires in COVID-19. Study at large: Material from acute and convalescent COVID-19 was sourced from the United States, Italy and Spain. PBMCs, B-cell-depleted T cells, or T cells provided the cDNA or gDNA that made up the material.

Per the authors' pipeline: Estimates of nucleated cell counts were drawn from the amplification of reference gene primers. Assay used: immunoSEQ multiplex PCR; TCRdb lists only in-frame clones, some missing. The V and J calls and the clone size are those of that table, but D and trimming were determined from the DNA. The sample has some 70,000 clones; approximately 88% are singletons. V trimming: 1 base; J trimming: 7 bases; junction bases outside the gene matches: 8. Germline assignment: CDR1 MGHDK and CDR2 SYGVNS. CDR3 size: 16 residues. Sequencing was done on a sample of peripheral blood. The sequence was collected from a woman aged 70-85 years with acute or convalescent COVID-19. The rearrangement uses TRBV25-1 and TRBJ1-5, with 9 bases fitting TRBD1. The CDR3 DNA reads as TGTGCCAGCAGTGAATCTTTTCTCGGACAGGGGCAGCCCCAGCATTTT. It is translated as CASSESFLGQGQPQHF.